There are a few counts of the clone carrying this TCR beta chain. Other DNA sequences in the same sample also yield this CDR3. This entry comes from a study of shared clonotypes between healthy human individuals. In germline, CDR1 is SNHLY, CDR2 FYNNEI. V gave up 0 bases and J gave up 0 bases, with 5 bases separating them. This CDR3 contains 15 residues. Profiling relied on immunoSEQ multiplex PCR, and the TCRdb table lists in-frame clones only, not all of them. Of around 2.1 million clones listed, more than 90% were seen once; the top ten hold around 0.13%. The receptor was isolated from a man younger than 30 in good health. Input material: naive CD4+ T cells sorted from blood. Subset specified: CD45RA+ positively selected. The chain joins TRBV2 to TRBJ2-2; a weak D match, TRBD1 (5 bases). The CDR3, as DNA: TGTGCCAGCAGTGAAGCAGGGGCGAACACCGGGGAGCTGTTTTTT. It is translated as CASSEAGANTGELFF.